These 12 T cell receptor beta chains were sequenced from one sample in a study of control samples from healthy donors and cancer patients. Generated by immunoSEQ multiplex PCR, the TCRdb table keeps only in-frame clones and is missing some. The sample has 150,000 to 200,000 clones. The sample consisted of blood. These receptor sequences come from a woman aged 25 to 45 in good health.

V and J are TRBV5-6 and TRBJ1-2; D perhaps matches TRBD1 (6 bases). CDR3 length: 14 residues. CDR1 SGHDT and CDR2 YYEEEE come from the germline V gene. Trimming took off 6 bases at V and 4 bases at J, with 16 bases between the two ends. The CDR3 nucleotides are TGTGCCAGCACCGAGGGGGGGGACCCCTATGGCTACACCTTC. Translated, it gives CASTEGGDPYGYTF.

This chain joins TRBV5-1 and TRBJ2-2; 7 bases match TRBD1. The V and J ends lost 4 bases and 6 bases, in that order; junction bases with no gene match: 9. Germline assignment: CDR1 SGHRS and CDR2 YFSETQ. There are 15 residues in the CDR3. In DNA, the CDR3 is TGCGCCAGCAGCATGAGACAGGGCGAGGCCGGGGAGCTGTTTTTT. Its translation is CASSMRQGEAGELFF. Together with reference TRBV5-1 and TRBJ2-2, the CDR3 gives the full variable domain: KAGVTQTPRYLIKTRGQQVTLSCSPISGHRSVSWYQQTPGQGLQFLFEYFSETQRNKGNFPGRFSGRQFSNSRSEMNVSTLELGDSALYLCASSMRQGEAGELFFGEGSRLTVL.

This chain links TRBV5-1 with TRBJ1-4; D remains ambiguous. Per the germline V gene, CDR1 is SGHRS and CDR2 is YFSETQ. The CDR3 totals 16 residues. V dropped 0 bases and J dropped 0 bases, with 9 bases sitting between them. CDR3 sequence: CASSLGSPATNEKLFF. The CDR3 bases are TGCGCCAGCAGCTTGGGTTCACCAGCAACTAATGAAAAACTGTTTTTT.

In DNA form, the CDR3 reads TGCGCCAGCAGCTTGGGGCCCTCCACCGGGGAGCTGTTTTTT. This gives the protein CASSLGPSTGELFF. The rearrangement joins TRBV5-1 to TRBJ2-2; D not resolved. The CDR3 spans 14 residues. Trimming left V 0 bases short and J 4 bases short, with 7 bases between. The germline V gene has CDR1 SGHRS and CDR2 YFSETQ.

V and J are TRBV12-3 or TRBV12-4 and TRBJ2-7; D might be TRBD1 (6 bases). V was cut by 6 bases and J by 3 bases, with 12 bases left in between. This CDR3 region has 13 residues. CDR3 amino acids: CASSRGRGYEQYF. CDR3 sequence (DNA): TGTGCCAGCAGCCGCGGCAGGGGCTACGAGCAGTACTTC.

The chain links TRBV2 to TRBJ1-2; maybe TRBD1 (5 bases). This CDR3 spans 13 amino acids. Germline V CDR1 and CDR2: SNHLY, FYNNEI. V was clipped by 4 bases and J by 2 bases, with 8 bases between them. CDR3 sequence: CASSGGENYGYTF. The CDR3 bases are TGTGCCAGCAGTGGAGGGGAGAACTATGGCTACACCTTC.

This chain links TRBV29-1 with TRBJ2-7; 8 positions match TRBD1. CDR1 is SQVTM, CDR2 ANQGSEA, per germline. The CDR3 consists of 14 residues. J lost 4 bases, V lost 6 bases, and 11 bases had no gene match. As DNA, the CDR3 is TGCAGCGTGGGCCCAGGGGGCGAGTTATACGAGCAGTACTTC. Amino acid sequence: CSVGPGGELYEQYF.

CDR3 region: CASSLRQGPSGELFF. CDR3 nucleotides: TGTGCCAGCAGTTTGAGACAGGGTCCGTCCGGGGAGCTGTTTTTT. The V gene is TRBV28, the J gene TRBJ2-2; 7 bases are a match to TRBD1. V trimming: 3 bases; J trimming: 6 bases; junction bases outside the gene matches: 7. The CDR3 spans 15 residues. The germline V gene has CDR1 MDHEN and CDR2 SYDVKM.

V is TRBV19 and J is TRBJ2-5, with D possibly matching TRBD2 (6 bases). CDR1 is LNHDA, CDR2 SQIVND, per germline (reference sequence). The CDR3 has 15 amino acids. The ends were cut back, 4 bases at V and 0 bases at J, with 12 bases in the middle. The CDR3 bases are TGTGCCAGTAGTAAGGTCGGGGGACACCAAGAGACCCAGTACTTC. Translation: CASSKVGGHQETQYF.

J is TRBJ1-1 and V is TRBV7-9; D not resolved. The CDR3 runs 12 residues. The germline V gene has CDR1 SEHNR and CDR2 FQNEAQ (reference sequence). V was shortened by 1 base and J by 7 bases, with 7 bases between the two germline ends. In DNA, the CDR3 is TGTGCCAGCAGCTTAGATGTCCTTGAAGCTTTCTTT. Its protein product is CASSLDVLEAFF.

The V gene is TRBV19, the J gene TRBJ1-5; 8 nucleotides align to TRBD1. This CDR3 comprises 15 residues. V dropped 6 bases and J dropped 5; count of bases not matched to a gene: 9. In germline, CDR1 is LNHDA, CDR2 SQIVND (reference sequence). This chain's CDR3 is CASSAVDRADQPQHF. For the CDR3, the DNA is TGTGCCAGTAGCGCCGTGGACAGGGCTGATCAGCCCCAGCATTTT.

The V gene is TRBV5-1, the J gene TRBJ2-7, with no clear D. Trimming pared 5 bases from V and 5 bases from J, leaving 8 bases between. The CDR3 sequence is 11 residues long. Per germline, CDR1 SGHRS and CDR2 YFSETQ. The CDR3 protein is CASRGSHEQYF. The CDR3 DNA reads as TGCGCCAGCAGGGGGTCCCACGAGCAGTACTTC.